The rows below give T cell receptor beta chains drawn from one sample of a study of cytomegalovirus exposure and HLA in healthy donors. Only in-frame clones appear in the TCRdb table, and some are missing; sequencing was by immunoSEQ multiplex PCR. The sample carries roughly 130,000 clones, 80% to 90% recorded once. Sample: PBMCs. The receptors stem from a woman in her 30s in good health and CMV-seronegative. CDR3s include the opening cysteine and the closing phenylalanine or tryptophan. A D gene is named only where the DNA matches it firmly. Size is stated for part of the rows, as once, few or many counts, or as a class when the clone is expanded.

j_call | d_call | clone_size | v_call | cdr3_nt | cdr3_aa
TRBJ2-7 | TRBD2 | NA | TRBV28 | TGTGCCAGCAGCCTTAGCGGGGGATACCAATACGAGCAGTACTTC | CASSLSGGYQYEQYF
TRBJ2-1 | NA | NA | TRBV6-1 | TGTGCCAGCAGCCCTGACAGGAGGTCCTACAATGAGCAGTTCTTC | CASSPDRRSYNEQFF
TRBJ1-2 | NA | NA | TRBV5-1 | TGCGCCAGCAGCTTGGCCGACACCACAAGCTATGGCTACACCTTC | CASSLADTTSYGYTF
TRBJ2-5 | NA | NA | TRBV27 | TGTGCCAGCAGTTTTAAGGAGGGGGAGACCCAGTACTTC | CASSFKEGETQYF
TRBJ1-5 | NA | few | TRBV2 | TGTGCCAGCAGTCTGGACAGCCCGCGGAATCAGCCCCAGCATTTT | CASSLDSPRNQPQHF
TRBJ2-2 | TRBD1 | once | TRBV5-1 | TGCGCCAGCAGCCAGGACAGGGCGAACACCGGGGAGCTGTTTTTT | CASSQDRANTGELFF
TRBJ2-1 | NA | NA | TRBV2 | TGTGCCAGCAGTGGGCCCTCTAGCTCCTACAATGAGCAGTTCTTC | CASSGPSSSYNEQFF
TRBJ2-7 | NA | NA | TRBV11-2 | TGTGCCAGCAGCCTCGGACAGACCTACGAGCAGTACTTC | CASSLGQTYEQYF
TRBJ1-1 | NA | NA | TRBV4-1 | TGCGCCAGCAGCCCACCAGGGCGGGGGGGCACTGAAGCTTTCTTT | CASSPPGRGGTEAFF
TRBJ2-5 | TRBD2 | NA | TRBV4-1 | TGCGCCAGCAGCCAAGGGACTAGCGGGGGGATCAACCAAGAGACCCAGTACTTC | CASSQGTSGGINQETQYF
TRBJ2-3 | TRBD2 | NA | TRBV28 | TGTGCCAGCAGTCCACGACTAGCGGGGGGGGCAGATACGCAGTATTTT | CASSPRLAGGADTQYF
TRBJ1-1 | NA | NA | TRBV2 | TGTGCCATGGACACAAGGAACACTGAAGCTTTCTTT | CAMDTRNTEAFF
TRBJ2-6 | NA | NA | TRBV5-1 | TGCGCCAGCAGCCTAGACAGAAAAGTACGAAAAAGCTCTGGGGCCAACGTCCTGACTTTC | CASSLDRKVRKSSGANVLTF
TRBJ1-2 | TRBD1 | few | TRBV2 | TGTGCCAGCAGTAAAGACAGGGGGAGAGATGGCTACACCTTC | CASSKDRGRDGYTF
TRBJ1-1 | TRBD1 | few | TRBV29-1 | TGCAGCGTTACCGACAGGGGCGACACTGAAGCTTTCTTT | CSVTDRGDTEAFF
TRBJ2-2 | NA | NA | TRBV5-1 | TGCGCCAGCAGCCTGGACATCGCGAACACCGGGGAGCTGTTTTTT | CASSLDIANTGELFF
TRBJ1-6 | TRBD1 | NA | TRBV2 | TGTGCCAGCACGGGGACAGGGGACTCACCCCTCCACTTT | CASTGTGDSPLHF
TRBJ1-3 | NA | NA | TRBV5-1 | TGCGCCAGCAGCTCCTCAGGGACTCTAGGGAACACCATATATTTT | CASSSSGTLGNTIYF
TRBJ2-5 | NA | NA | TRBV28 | TGTGCCAGCAGTTTACCCAGGGAAGAGACCCAGTACTTC | CASSLPREETQYF
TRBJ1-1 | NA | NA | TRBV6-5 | TGTGCCAGCACTTCGAGAGACAGAAACTCGATCTTT | CASTSRDRNSIF
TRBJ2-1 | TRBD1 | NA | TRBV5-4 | TGTGCCAGCGTCATCAGGGGGAGCTCCTACAATGAGCAGTTCTTC | CASVIRGSSYNEQFF
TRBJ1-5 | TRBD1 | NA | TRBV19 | TGTGCCAGCGGACAGGGGAATCAGCCCCAGCATTTT | CASGQGNQPQHF
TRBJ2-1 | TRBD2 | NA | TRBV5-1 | TGCGCCAGCAGCCCATTAGCGGGGGGGCCGTATGAGCAGTTCTTC | CASSPLAGGPYEQFF
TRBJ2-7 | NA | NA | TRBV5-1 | TGCGCCAGCAGCTGGGACTTTGGGGAGCAGTACTTC | CASSWDFGEQYF
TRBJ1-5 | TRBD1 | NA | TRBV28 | TGTGCCAGCAGTTTAGCCGGGTCAGGGGGCTCTCAGCCCCAGCATTTT | CASSLAGSGGSQPQHF
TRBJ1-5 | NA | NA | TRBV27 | TGTGCCAGCAGTTTATCACTCAATCAGCCCCAGCATTTT | CASSLSLNQPQHF
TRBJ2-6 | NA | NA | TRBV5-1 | TGCGCCAGCAGCTTAGGGGGAGCTGGGGCCAACGTCCTGACTTTC | CASSLGGAGANVLTF
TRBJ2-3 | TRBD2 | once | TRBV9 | TGTGCCAGCAGCGTAGCTAGCGGAATCACAGATACGCAGTATTTT | CASSVASGITDTQYF
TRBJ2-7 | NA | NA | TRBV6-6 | TGTGCCAGCAGTTACTCCTATCCGATCTACGAGCAGTACTTC | CASSYSYPIYEQYF
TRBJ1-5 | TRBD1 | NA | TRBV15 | TGTGCCACCAGCAGACCTCAGACAGGGTTGAGCAATCAGCCCCAGCATTTT | CATSRPQTGLSNQPQHF
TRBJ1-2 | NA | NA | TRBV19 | TGTGCCAGTAGTATTAACAGATACTATGGCTACACCTTC | CASSINRYYGYTF
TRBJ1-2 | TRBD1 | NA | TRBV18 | TGTGCCAGCTCACTTGACAGGGAAGGGTCGGGCTACACCTTC | CASSLDREGSGYTF
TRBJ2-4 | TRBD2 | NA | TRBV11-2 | TGTGCCAGCAGCTTAGAAACGGGGGGTGGGTCCAAAAACATTCAGTACTTC | CASSLETGGGSKNIQYF
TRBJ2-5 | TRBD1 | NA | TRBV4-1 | TGCGCCAGCAGCCAAGAGGGAACAGGGGATGAGACCCAGTACTTC | CASSQEGTGDETQYF
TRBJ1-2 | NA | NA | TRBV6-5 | TGTGCCAGCAGTCCTCCCGACAGGAACTATGGCTACACCTTC | CASSPPDRNYGYTF
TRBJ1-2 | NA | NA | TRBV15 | TGTGCCACCAGCAGAGAGGGGCCCGCGGCTGGCTACACCTTC | CATSREGPAAGYTF
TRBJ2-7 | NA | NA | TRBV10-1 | TGCGCCAGCAGTGAGTCAGGGGATCACGAGCAGTACTTC | CASSESGDHEQYF
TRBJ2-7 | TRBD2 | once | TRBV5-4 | TGTGCCAGCAGCTCCTCGGGGGGGCTTCGATCCTACGAGCAGTACTTC | CASSSSGGLRSYEQYF
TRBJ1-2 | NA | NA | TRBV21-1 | TGTGCCAGCAGCAAAATGAGGGGGCGAAGGTCTAACTATGGCTACACCTTC | CASSKMRGRRSNYGYTF
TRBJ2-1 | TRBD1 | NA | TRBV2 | TGTGCCAGCAGTGAAGCGCTACGTTGGGACAGGGTTACCTACAATGAGCAGTTCTTC | CASSEALRWDRVTYNEQFF
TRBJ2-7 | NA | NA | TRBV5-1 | TGCGCCAGCAGCTTGGAGGGGGGGCCCCCCTACGAGCAGTACTTC | CASSLEGGPPYEQYF
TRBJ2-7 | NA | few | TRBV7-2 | TGTGCCAGCAGCTTGGGCGGGGTGCCCTCCTACGAGCAGTACTTC | CASSLGGVPSYEQYF
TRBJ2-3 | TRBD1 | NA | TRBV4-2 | TGTGCCAGCAGCCAAAACAGGGGGCTCGCAGATACGCAGTATTTT | CASSQNRGLADTQYF
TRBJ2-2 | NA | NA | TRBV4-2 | TGTGCCAGCAGCCCTAGGTTAGCCTTAAACACCGGGGAGCTGTTTTTT | CASSPRLALNTGELFF
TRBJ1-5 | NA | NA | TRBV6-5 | TGTGCCAGCAGGCAGTCAGGGGTTTTTGGTCAGCCCCAGCATTTT | CASRQSGVFGQPQHF
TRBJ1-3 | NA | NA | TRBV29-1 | TGCAGCGTTGTACCATCAGGGAGAAACACCATATATTTT | CSVVPSGRNTIYF
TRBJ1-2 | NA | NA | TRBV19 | TGTGCCAGTAGTATACAAACAGGAGGGCACTATGGCTACACCTTC | CASSIQTGGHYGYTF
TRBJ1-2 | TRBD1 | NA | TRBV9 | TGTGCCAGCAGAGCCGGGACAGGGGGCATCTACACCTTC | CASRAGTGGIYTF
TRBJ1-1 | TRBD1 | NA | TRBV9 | TGTGCCAGCAGCGTACACGGGACAGTGAACACTGAAGCTTTCTTT | CASSVHGTVNTEAFF
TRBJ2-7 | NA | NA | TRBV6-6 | TGTGCCAGCAGTTCCAGGGTGGGGGGAGACGAGCAGTACTTC | CASSSRVGGDEQYF
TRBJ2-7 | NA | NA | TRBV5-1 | TGCGCCAGCAGCCCTACCAGGGATCTAAGCGAGCAGTACTTC | CASSPTRDLSEQYF
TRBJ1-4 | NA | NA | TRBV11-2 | TGTGCCAGCAGCTCCCGGCTCGGGGATTCGAATGAAAAACTGTTTTTT | CASSSRLGDSNEKLFF
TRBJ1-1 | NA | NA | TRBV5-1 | TGCGCCAGCAGGTCAGAAGGAGTTGAAGCTTTCTTT | CASRSEGVEAFF
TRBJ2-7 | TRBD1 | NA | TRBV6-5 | TGTGCCAGCAGTTCGGACCGGGACAGGGGGCTCGACGAGCAGTACTTC | CASSSDRDRGLDEQYF
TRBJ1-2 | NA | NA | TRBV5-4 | TGTGCCAGCAGCTCCCGGGGGGGGAGGGGCTACACCTTC | CASSSRGGRGYTF